This T cell receptor (beta chain) comes out of a study of cytomegalovirus exposure and HLA in healthy donors. The PCR used 60 Vbeta and 13 Jbeta primers. Clones were sequenced by immunoSEQ multiplex PCR, and TCRdb holds only the in-frame ones, with some missing. Among about 120,000 clones, around three quarters were seen once, and the ten largest hold 3.5% to 4.5%. The J segment lost 4 bases and the V segment lost 4 bases, leaving 6 bases of the junction unmatched. Germline-derived CDR1 and CDR2 are LNHNV and YYDKDF (reference sequence). The CDR3 loop spans 15 amino acids. The sequenced material came from PBMCs. V is TRBV15 and J is TRBJ1-5, with 8 bases that match TRBD1. This TCR came from a man aged 25 to 45 in good health and CMV-seropositive. In DNA form, the CDR3 reads TGTGCCACCAGCAACCGCCAGGGGGCGAATCAGCCCCAGCATTTT. Its translation: CATSNRQGANQPQHF.